This TCR beta chain originates from a study of T-cell reconstitution after alpha-beta-depleted transplantation in children. Unique molecular identifiers were incorporated when the TCRbeta library was constructed. Each CDR3 protein is one row after TCRdb ran MiXCR on the PCR reads. The profile shows 600,000 to 700,000 distinct CDR3 sequences, 10% to 15% of them singletons. Study findings and constraints: Roughly two months post-transplant, alpha-beta T cells reportedly originated from several hundred graft clones that had expanded. One year after transplant, T-cell counts and diversity came mostly from newly produced T cells. Surviving thymic progenitors and recipient T cells were the source of high TCRbeta diversity at day 60 in some patients.

V was shortened by 5 bases and J by 1 base, with 7 bases between the two germline ends. This CDR3 region has 13 residues. Germline CDR1 SEHNR, CDR2 FQNEAQ (reference sequence). In this sample, this clonotype turned up many times. Its specificity is not known. This chain uses TRBV7-9 with TRBJ2-3; no firm D call. The clonotype was recovered from a girl under 10 years old with congenital amegakaryocytic thrombocytopenia, due to receive a stem cell transplant. Sequencing used PBMCs, obtained before TCRalphabeta/CD19-depleted stem cell transplant. CDR3 nucleotide sequence: TGTGCCAGCAGCGCACCGCGCACAGATACGCAGTATTTT. Its translation: CASSAPRTDTQYF.